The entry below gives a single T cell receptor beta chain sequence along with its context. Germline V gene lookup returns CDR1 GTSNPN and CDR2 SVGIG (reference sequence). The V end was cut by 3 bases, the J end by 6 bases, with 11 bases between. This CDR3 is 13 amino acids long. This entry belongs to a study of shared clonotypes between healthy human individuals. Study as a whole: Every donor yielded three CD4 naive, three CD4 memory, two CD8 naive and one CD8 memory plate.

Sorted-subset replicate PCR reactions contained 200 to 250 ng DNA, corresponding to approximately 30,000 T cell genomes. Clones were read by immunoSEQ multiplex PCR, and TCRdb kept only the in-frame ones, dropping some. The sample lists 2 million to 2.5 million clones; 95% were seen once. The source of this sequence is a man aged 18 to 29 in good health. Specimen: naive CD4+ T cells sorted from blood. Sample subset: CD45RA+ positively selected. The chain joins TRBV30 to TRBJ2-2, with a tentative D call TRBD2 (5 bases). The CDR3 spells CAWRLERAGELFF. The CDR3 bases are TGTGCCTGGAGACTAGAAAGGGCCGGGGAGCTGTTTTTT.